These 18 T cell receptor beta chains were sequenced from one sample in a study of a mutant IDH1 vaccine in newly diagnosed glioma. This sample's time point: week 11, during vaccination. A 20-mer mutant IDH1 peptide at 300 ug was injected subcutaneously with topical imiquimod. Libraries were prepared by immunoSEQ multiplex PCR; TCRdb keeps only in-frame clonotypes and omits some of them. The data hold around 130,000 clones, with around three quarters observed a single time. No antigen has been identified for these receptors. The material sequenced was PBMCs, taken from a glioma patient whose treatment included an IDH1 peptide vaccine. The receptor set was obtained from a man between 40 and 49 years old with glioma.

This clone was recorded once. The V gene is TRBV27, the J gene TRBJ2-1, with D hard to call. The V gene's germline CDR1 is MNHEY and CDR2 SMNVEV (reference sequence). V shed 4 bases and J shed 2 bases, with 6 bases lying between them. CDR3 length: 13 residues. The CDR3 region is CASSYPPYNEQFF. CDR3 DNA: TGTGCCAGCAGTTACCCCCCCTACAATGAGCAGTTCTTC.

In regard to this clone: Sequence at one end of the junction differs from germline and may be a read error. This chain uses TRBV2 with TRBJ1-3; D remains unclear. Germline CDR1 SNHLY, CDR2 FYNNEI. The CDR3 contains 15 residues. In DNA form, the CDR3 reads TGTGCCAGCTGTGAAAATTATATCTCTGGAAACACCATATATTTT. Amino acids: CASCENYISGNTIYF.

The V and J genes are TRBV7-9 and TRBJ2-1, with 7 nucleotides matching TRBD2. Germline values: CDR1 SEHNR, CDR2 FQNEAQ (reference sequence). The ends lost 5 bases at V and 10 bases at J; junction bases unmatched: 14. The CDR3 is 15 residues long. For the CDR3, the DNA is TGTGCCAGCAGCCCAGGTAGGGAGGGCCTTCAGGAGCAGTTCTTC. Translated: CASSPGREGLQEQFF.

The gene calls are TRBV4-1 and TRBJ2-7, with D maybe TRBD1 (6 bases). CDR3 length: 14 residues. Germline V gene sequence: CDR1 MGHRA, CDR2 YSYEKL. The germline V and J ends were trimmed by 2 bases and 2 bases, with 10 bases remaining between them. The CDR3 here is CASSQTGKAYEQYF. The CDR3 DNA follows: TGCGCCAGCAGCCAAACAGGGAAGGCCTACGAGCAGTACTTC.

The chain uses TRBV19 and TRBJ1-2; 8 bases agree with TRBD1. The CDR3 totals 14 residues. Germline V CDR1 and CDR2: LNHDA, SQIVND (reference sequence). The trim removed 5 bases at V and 2 bases at J, leaving 4 bases unmatched. CDR3 region: CASSPGDRNYGYTF. CDR3 nucleotides: TGTGCCAGTAGTCCCGGGGACAGGAACTATGGCTACACCTTC.

This sequence joins TRBV4-2 and TRBJ2-3; a weak D match, TRBD1 (7 bases). The CDR3 has 16 residues. The germline CDR1 and CDR2 sequences are LGHNA and YNFKEQ. V gave up 5 bases and J gave up 0 bases, with 15 bases separating them. CDR3 loop: CASSARQGGSTDTQYF. In DNA form, the CDR3 reads TGTGCCAGCAGCGCCAGACAGGGAGGTAGCACAGATACGCAGTATTTT.

The table lists this clone with a few counts. The chain joins TRBV4-2 to TRBJ2-3, with unresolved D. V lost 0 bases, J lost 4 bases, and 2 bases lay in between. The CDR3 extends over 12 amino acids. Germline V gene sequence: CDR1 LGHNA, CDR2 YNFKEQ. CDR3 amino acids: CASSQDSDTQYF. CDR3 coding DNA: TGTGCCAGCAGCCAAGACTCAGATACGCAGTATTTT.

V usage is TRBV7-2 and J usage is TRBJ1-2; D perhaps matches TRBD1 (6 bases). Germline CDR1 is SGHTA and CDR2 is FQGNSA. Trimming took off 2 bases at V and 5 bases at J, with 15 bases between the two ends. This CDR3 region has 15 residues. CDR3 in amino acids: CASSLPAGQTYGYTF. The CDR3 nucleotides are TGTGCCAGCAGCTTACCCGCGGGACAAACGTATGGCTACACCTTC. The full variable domain, in which reference TRBV7-2 and TRBJ1-2 provide the parts outside the CDR3, is GAGVSQSPSNKVTEKGKDVELRCDPISGHTALYWYRQSLGQGLEFLIYFQGNSAPDKSGLPSDRFSAERTGGSVSTLTIQRTQQEDSAVYLCASSLPAGQTYGYTFGSGTRLTVV.

The rearrangement joins TRBV5-4 to TRBJ2-5; D remains unclear. The length of the CDR3 is 14 residues. With 0 bases removed from V and 2 bases from J, the gap between germline ends came to 8 bases. The germline V gene encodes CDR1 SGHNT and CDR2 YYREEE (reference sequence). CDR3 DNA sequence: TGTGCCAGCAGCTTGGCGGACGGACAAGAGACCCAGTACTTC. As protein: CASSLADGQETQYF.

On this clone itself: Its ends do not fully match the called genes, so a read error is possible. The rearrangement joins TRBV7-2 to TRBJ2-7, with D unresolved. Germline V gives CDR1 SGHTA, CDR2 FQGNSA. The CDR3 totals 11 residues. CDR3 residues: CHDNPTYEQYF. The CDR3 region has the DNA TGCCATGACAATCCCACCTACGAGCAGTACTTC. Complete variable domain (other parts from reference TRBV7-2 and TRBJ2-7): GAGVSQSPSNKVTEKGKDVELRCDPISGHTALYWYRQSLGQGLEFLIYFQGNSAPDKSGLPSDRFSAERTGGSVSTLTIQRTQQEDSAVYLCHDNPTYEQYFGPGTRLTVT.

V gene TRBV9 combines with J gene TRBJ2-5; 10 bases are a match to TRBD2. V dropped 7 bases and J dropped 5; count of bases not matched to a gene: 17. Germline CDR1 is SGDLS and CDR2 is YYNGEE. CDR3 length equals 17 residues. CDR3 region: CASPHGLAAFGGETQYF. The CDR3 region has the DNA TGTGCCAGCCCGCATGGACTAGCGGCCTTCGGGGGGGAGACCCAGTACTTC.

The genes are TRBV5-5 and TRBJ2-3; D is possibly TRBD1 (6 bases). V lost 2 bases and J lost 0, with 10 bases in between. In germline, CDR1 is SGHKS, CDR2 YYEKEE (reference sequence). There are 15 residues in the CDR3. CDR3 DNA: TGTGCCAGCAGCTTTACAGGGTTTAGCACAGATACGCAGTATTTT. Its protein product is CASSFTGFSTDTQYF. Variable domain in full (rest from reference TRBV5-5 and TRBJ2-3): DAGVTQSPTHLIKTRGQQVTLRCSPISGHKSVSWYQQVLGQGPQFIFQYYEKEERGRGNFPDRFSARQFPNYSSELNVNALLLGDSALYLCASSFTGFSTDTQYFGPGTRLTVL.

The rearrangement links TRBV29-1 to TRBJ2-2; D is possibly TRBD1 (6 bases). CDR3 size: 13 residues. The V and J ends lost 2 bases and 9 bases respectively, with 13 bases between them. Looked up from germline, CDR1 is SQVTM and CDR2 is ANQGSEA. CDR3 amino acids: CSVEIQGGRELFF. The CDR3 DNA reads TGCAGCGTTGAAATACAGGGTGGGAGGGAGCTGTTTTTT.

The chain uses TRBV29-1 and TRBJ2-1; the match to TRBD2 covers 8 bases. Germline CDR1 and CDR2: SQVTM and ANQGSEA. Losses at the gene ends were 2 bases for V and 9 bases for J; bases not matched to a gene: 6. CDR3 length equals 13 residues. CDR3 bases: TGCAGCGTTGAACCCCCCGGGAGGGCTGAGCAGTTCTTC. Residues: CSVEPPGRAEQFF.

The rearrangement joins TRBV28 to TRBJ2-6; weak D call: TRBD2 (6 bases). CDR3 length: 17 amino acids. Looked up from germline, CDR1 is MDHEN and CDR2 is SYDVKM. V lost 8 bases, J lost 1 base, and 18 bases lay in between. This chain's CDR3 is CASLSPGLQSGANVLTF. The CDR3 DNA reads TGTGCCAGCCTCTCGCCGGGACTTCAATCTGGGGCCAACGTCCTGACTTTC.

This chain connects TRBV7-2 to TRBJ2-7, with a tentative D call TRBD2 (5 bases). The CDR3 spans 13 residues. In germline, CDR1 is SGHTA, CDR2 FQGNSA. V gave up 5 bases and J gave up 5 bases, with 13 bases separating them. This chain's CDR3 is CASSQIEGHEQYF. The CDR3 region has the DNA TGTGCCAGCAGCCAGATCGAGGGCCACGAGCAGTACTTC.

This clone has just a few counts. This chain joins TRBV7-2 and TRBJ1-1, with D perhaps matching TRBD1 (6 bases). Germline loops: CDR1 SGHTA, CDR2 FQGNSA. Trimming removed 5 bases at V and 5 bases at J, with 12 bases between. The length of the CDR3 is 13 residues. In DNA form, the CDR3 reads TGTGCCAGCAGCCGAGGGGGATGGACTGAAGCTTTCTTT. Translation gives CASSRGGWTEAFF.

V usage is TRBV7-9 and J usage is TRBJ1-2, with TRBD1 as a possible D gene (5 bases). This CDR3 comprises 15 residues. V gave up 5 bases and J gave up 0 bases, with 13 bases separating them. Looked up from germline, CDR1 is SEHNR and CDR2 is FQNEAQ (reference sequence). CDR3 residues: CASSPYRLTNYGYTF. CDR3 DNA sequence: TGTGCCAGCAGCCCCTACAGGCTTACTAACTATGGCTACACCTTC.